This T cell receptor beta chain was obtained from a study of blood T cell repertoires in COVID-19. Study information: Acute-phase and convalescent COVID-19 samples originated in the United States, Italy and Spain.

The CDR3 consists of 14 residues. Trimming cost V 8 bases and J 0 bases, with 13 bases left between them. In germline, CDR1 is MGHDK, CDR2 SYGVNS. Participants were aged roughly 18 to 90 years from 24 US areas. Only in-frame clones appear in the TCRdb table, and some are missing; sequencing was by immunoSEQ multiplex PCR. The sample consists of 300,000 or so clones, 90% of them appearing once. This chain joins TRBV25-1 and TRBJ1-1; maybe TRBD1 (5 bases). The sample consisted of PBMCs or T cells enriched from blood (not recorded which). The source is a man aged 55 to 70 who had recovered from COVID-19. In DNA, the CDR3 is TGTGCCAGCCAACAGACAGCCATGAACACTGAAGCTTTCTTT. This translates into CASQQTAMNTEAFF.